One T cell receptor beta chain is described in this entry. Its antigen is as yet unknown. This specimen comes from a study of T-cell reconstitution after alpha-beta-depleted transplantation in children. Study findings and constraints: Reportedly, alpha-beta T cells present about two months post-transplant originated from several hundred expanded clones of graft origin. One year after transplant, T-cell counts and diversity came mostly from newly produced T cells.

This CDR3 contains 14 residues. Germline loops: CDR1 LNHNV, CDR2 YYDKDF (reference sequence). V dropped 4 bases and J dropped 4 bases, with 11 bases sitting between them. For TCRbeta, the library was prepared with unique molecular identifiers. TCRdb passed the PCR reads through MiXCR, listing each CDR3 protein once. The top ten hold 27% of the sample, which has over 400,000 distinct CDR3 sequences, roughly 44% seen once. The sample here was PBMCs, taken before TCRalphabeta/CD19-depleted stem cell transplant. The genes are TRBV15 and TRBJ1-3, with a weak D call TRBD1 (5 bases). The origin of this receptor is a girl aged 2-9 years with aplastic anemia, due to receive a stem cell transplant. This CDR3 is CATSTWGPGNTIYF. The CDR3 coding sequence is TGTGCCACCAGCACTTGGGGCCCCGGAAACACCATATATTTT.